This TCR beta chain was retrieved from a study of response to subunit inactivated influenza vaccine. This CDR3 region has 14 residues. V was pared by 9 bases and J by 6 bases, with 7 bases of the junction left unmatched. Germline loops: CDR1 MGHRA, CDR2 YSYEKL. Only a few counts were recorded for this clonotype. Via MiXCR, TCRdb re-called the RT-PCR reads, giving one row per CDR3 protein. The table lists around 470,000 distinct CDR3 sequences, roughly 7.9% of them singletons. This material consisted of PBMCs from blood, taken roughly 24 months after vaccination. The source is a man aged 45-69 years who received an inactivated influenza vaccine. The chain is built from TRBV4-1 and TRBJ2-1, with 11 bases aligning to TRBD2. The CDR3 region has the DNA TGCGCCAGTCGCCTACTAGCGGGAGTCAATGAGCAGTTCTTC. Translated: CASRLLAGVNEQFF.